These T cell receptor beta chains were read from a single sample in a study of blood T cell repertoires in COVID-19. The repertoire was sequenced with immunoSEQ multiplex PCR; TCRdb's copy has only in-frame clones and lacks some. The sample yields 100,000 or so clones, about 91% seen once. Sequencing was performed on peripheral blood. These receptors all stem from a man younger than 30 with acute or convalescent COVID-19. Both conserved end residues are part of each CDR3. D genes are given only for firm matches. The size entry is marked missing in some rows and otherwise reads once, few, many or a size class.

v_call	j_call	d_call	clone_size	cdr3_nt	cdr3_aa
TRBV7-9	TRBJ1-3	.	.	TGTGCCAGCAGCTTAGTGAGTGTATCTGGAAACACCATATATTTT	CASSLVSVSGNTIYF
TRBV10-2	TRBJ1-1	TRBD1	.	TGCGCCAGCAGTGAGTCGAACCTTCCAGGGGGCGCTTTCTTT	CASSESNLPGGAFF
TRBV7-2	TRBJ2-1	TRBD2	.	TGTGCCAGCAGCACGGGACTAGCTCCCAATGAGCAGTTCTTC	CASSTGLAPNEQFF
TRBV5-1	TRBJ2-7	.	once	TGCGCCAGCAGCTTGAATTCGGGGGGCGCGCACTACGAGCAGTACTTC	CASSLNSGGAHYEQYF
TRBV7-9	TRBJ1-1	TRBD1	once	TGTGCCAGCAACAGGGGAGGAAACACTGAAGCTTTCTTT	CASNRGGNTEAFF
TRBV7-8	TRBJ1-6	.	.	TGTGCCAGCACCCTAGGGGGGGCAGGGAATTCACCCCTCCACTTT	CASTLGGAGNSPLHF
TRBV7-9	TRBJ2-3	TRBD2	.	TGTGCCAGCAGCTCGACTAGCGGCCCCACAGATACGCAGTATTTT	CASSSTSGPTDTQYF
TRBV5-4	TRBJ2-2	TRBD2	.	TGTGCCAGCAGTTCACTAGCGGGGGGCACCGGGGAGCTGTTTTTT	CASSSLAGGTGELFF
TRBV25-1	TRBJ2-6	TRBD1	.	TGTGCCAGCCAGGGGGCGCGAAGCTCTGGGGCCAACGTCCTGACTTTC	CASQGARSSGANVLTF
TRBV6-5	TRBJ2-7	.	.	TGTGCCGTCGGGGGACTTCAGTACGAGGAGCAGTACTTC	CAVGGLQYEEQYF
TRBV19	TRBJ1-1	.	few	TGTGCCAGTAGTATCTTTGGGCAGGGGAACACTGAAGCTTTCTTT	CASSIFGQGNTEAFF
TRBV6-4	TRBJ2-1	TRBD2	.	TGTGCCAGCAGAAAGGCGGGGGGGCCGGGGAATGAGCAGTTCTTC	CASRKAGGPGNEQFF
TRBV27	TRBJ2-7	.	.	TGTGCCAGCAGTTTATCGAAGGGAGGATTTTGGGCCTACGAGCAGTACTTC	CASSLSKGGFWAYEQYF
TRBV5-4	TRBJ1-4	TRBD1	.	TGTGCCAGCAGCTCCGGGACAGGGAATGAAAAACTGTTTTTT	CASSSGTGNEKLFF
TRBV5-8	TRBJ1-2	TRBD1	.	TGTGCCAGCAGCTTGGAAGCGTTGACAGGGTCATATGGCTACACCTTC	CASSLEALTGSYGYTF
TRBV7-9	TRBJ2-7	TRBD1	.	TGTGCCAGCAGCGAAGGGACAGGAGTCTACGAGCAGTACTTC	CASSEGTGVYEQYF
TRBV24-1	TRBJ2-3	.	.	TGTGCCACCAGTGATTCTAGCTCCTCGGGGGATACGCAGTATTTT	CATSDSSSSGDTQYF
TRBV5-1	TRBJ2-7	.	.	TGCGCCAGCAGCTTGATAGAGGGAGGAGGCTACGAGCAGTACTTC	CASSLIEGGGYEQYF
TRBV11-2	TRBJ2-7	.	.	TGTGCCAGCAGCTTAACGGCAGGGGACACCTACGAGCAGTACTTC	CASSLTAGDTYEQYF
TRBV5-1	TRBJ1-5	TRBD1	.	TGCGCCAGCAGCGCCGGGACAGGGAATCAGCCCCAGCATTTT	CASSAGTGNQPQHF
TRBV5-6	TRBJ2-7	.	.	TGTGCCAGCAGCCTCTTGTTACAGGCAGAAGGTTCCTACGAGCAGTACTTC	CASSLLLQAEGSYEQYF
TRBV5-1	TRBJ2-3	.	.	TGCGCCAGCAGCGCAGGACAGCCCACAGATACGCAGTATTTT	CASSAGQPTDTQYF
TRBV6-5	TRBJ1-3	.	.	TGTGCCAGCAGTTACTCGAAAGCGTCCGGAAACACCATATATTTT	CASSYSKASGNTIYF
TRBV5-1	TRBJ2-5	.	.	TGCGCCAGCAGCCTGGGACAATCAGGGGAGACCCAGTACTTC	CASSLGQSGETQYF
TRBV19	TRBJ2-2	.	.	TGTGCCAGTAAGGGGCGCGGGAACACCGGGGAGCTGTTTTTT	CASKGRGNTGELFF
TRBV28	TRBJ2-3	.	.	TGTGCCACCCGCCTAAGCACAGATACGCAGTATTTT	CATRLSTDTQYF
TRBV30	TRBJ2-7	.	once	TGTGCCTGGAGGAATACGGCAGGGTCCTACGAGCAGTACTTC	CAWRNTAGSYEQYF
TRBV19	TRBJ2-7	TRBD1	.	TGTGCCAGTAGTAGGGCGGGACAGGGCACCTACGAGCAGTACTTC	CASSRAGQGTYEQYF
TRBV4-1	TRBJ1-2	TRBD1	.	TGCGCCAGGGCAGGGGGCGTAGGTGGCTACACCTTC	CARAGGVGGYTF
TRBV4-1	TRBJ2-5	TRBD2	.	TGCGCCAGCAGCCTTGGACTAGCGGGATCCCTGGGTGCAAAGACCCAGTACTTC	CASSLGLAGSLGAKTQYF
TRBV5-1	TRBJ2-7	TRBD1	.	TGCGCCAGCCAGCCGACAGGGAACTACGAGCAGTACTTC	CASQPTGNYEQYF
TRBV7-9	TRBJ1-4	TRBD1	.	TGTGCCAGCAGCTTGGGGACAGAGTCTAATGAAAAACTGTTTTTT	CASSLGTESNEKLFF
TRBV21-1	TRBJ2-1	.	once	TGTGCCAGCAGCAACCACACCGTCCGGACAAACAATGAGCAGTTCTTC	CASSNHTVRTNNEQFF
TRBV5-1	TRBJ1-5	TRBD1	once	TGCGCCAGCAGCACAGGGGGTAGCAATCAGCCCCAGCATTTT	CASSTGGSNQPQHF
TRBV6-5	TRBJ2-2	.	.	TGTGCCAGCAGACGGGACTTAAACACCGGGGAGCTGTTTTTT	CASRRDLNTGELFF
TRBV27	TRBJ2-2	TRBD1	few	TGTGCCAGCAGTTTAAGGGGGCTCAACACCGGGGAGCTGTTTTTT	CASSLRGLNTGELFF
TRBV7-9	TRBJ2-5	.	.	TGTGCCAGCAGCCGCAGCACGTCGGGATTGGAGACCCAGTACTTC	CASSRSTSGLETQYF
TRBV18	TRBJ2-1	.	.	TGTGCCAGCTCCCCTAGGTCAGGGGACAATGAGCAGTTCTTC	CASSPRSGDNEQFF
TRBV4-1	TRBJ2-1	TRBD2	.	TGCGCCAGCAGCCAGCCGGGACTAGCGGGAGGTTACTCCTACAATGAGCAGTTCTTC	CASSQPGLAGGYSYNEQFF
TRBV11-2	TRBJ1-5	.	once	TGTGCCAGCAGCTTAGCTGGCGGGGAAGGTAATCAGCCCCAGCATTTT	CASSLAGGEGNQPQHF
TRBV6-5	TRBJ2-3	.	once	TGTGCCAGCAGTTACTCCACGGGAACAGATACGCAGTATTTT	CASSYSTGTDTQYF
TRBV14	TRBJ1-2	TRBD1	once	TGTGCCAGCAGCCTCACAGGGGGCGAAAACTATGGCTACACCTTC	CASSLTGGENYGYTF